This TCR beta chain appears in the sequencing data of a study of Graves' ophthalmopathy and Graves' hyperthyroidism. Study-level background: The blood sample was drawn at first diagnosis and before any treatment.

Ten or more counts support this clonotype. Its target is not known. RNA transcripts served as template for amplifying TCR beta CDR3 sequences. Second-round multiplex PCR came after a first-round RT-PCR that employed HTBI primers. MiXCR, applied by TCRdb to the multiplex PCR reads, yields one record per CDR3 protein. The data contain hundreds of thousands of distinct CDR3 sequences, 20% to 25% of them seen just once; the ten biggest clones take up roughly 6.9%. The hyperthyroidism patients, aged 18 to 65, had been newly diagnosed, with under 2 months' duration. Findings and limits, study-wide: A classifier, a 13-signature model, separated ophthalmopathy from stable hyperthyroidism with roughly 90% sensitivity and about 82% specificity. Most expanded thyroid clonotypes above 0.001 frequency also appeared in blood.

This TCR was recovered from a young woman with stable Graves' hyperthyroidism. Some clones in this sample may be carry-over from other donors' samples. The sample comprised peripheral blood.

CDR3 region: CSASAAGGGVKTQYF. The CDR3 DNA reads TGCAGTGCTAGTGCGGCGGGGGGGGGTGTGAAGACCCAGTACTTC. The chain carries TRBV20-1 and TRBJ2-5; 9 bases map to TRBD2. Germline-derived CDR1 and CDR2 are DFQATT and SNEGSKA (reference sequence). The CDR3 consists of 15 residues. The V gene end was trimmed by 3 bases and the J gene end by 6 bases; junction bases not matched to a gene: 11.